These T cell receptor beta chains were read from a single sample in a study of PD-1 blockade in classical Hodgkin lymphoma. The method was immunoSEQ multiplex PCR; TCRdb's version includes in-frame clones alone and lacks a portion of them. The sample has under 7,500 clones; about 89% are singletons. This specimen was CD4+ T cells from blood, taken before the fourth cycle of nivolumab. The source of these receptors is a human donor with classical Hodgkin lymphoma. The CDR3 runs from the conserved cysteine through the conserved F or W. A D gene is named only where the DNA matches it firmly. The size of a clone is reported for some rows only, either as once, few or many, or as a class for expanded clones.

size,length,V,D,J,CDR3,DNA
.,12,TRBV30,.,TRBJ2-7,CAWKGRSYEQYF,TGTGCCTGGAAGGGTCGGAGCTACGAGCAGTACTTC
.,16,TRBV5-4,.,TRBJ2-5,CASSLPTPTVQETQYF,TGTGCCAGCAGCTTGCCCACTCCGACGGTACAAGAGACCCAGTACTTC
few,13,TRBV11-3,.,TRBJ1-1,CASSPNSNTEAFF,TGTGCCAGCAGCCCGAATTCGAACACTGAAGCTTTCTTT
few,12,TRBV2,.,TRBJ1-2,CASSEGGYGYTF,TGTGCCAGCAGTGAGGGGGGCTATGGCTACACCTTC
once,17,TRBV5-1,.,TRBJ1-3,CASSLASADLGGNTIYF,TGCGCCAGCAGCTTGGCATCGGCCGACCTTGGCGGAAACACCATATATTTT
.,21,TRBV23-1,.,TRBJ2-6,CASSQFPPREWALSGANVLTF,TGCGCCAGCAGTCAATTTCCCCCAAGGGAGTGGGCCCTCTCTGGGGCCAACGTCCTGACTTTC
.,13,TRBV6-5,.,TRBJ2-2,CASTQPSTGELFF,TGTGCCAGCACCCAGCCATCCACCGGGGAGCTGTTTTTT
.,14,TRBV19,.,TRBJ1-1,CASSSPIGFAEAFF,TGTGCCAGTAGTAGTCCCATCGGTTTCGCTGAAGCTTTCTTT
once,13,TRBV7-8,.,TRBJ2-5,CASSPPRQETQYF,TGTGCCAGCAGCCCACCCCGGCAAGAGACCCAGTACTTC
.,14,TRBV27,.,TRBJ2-2,CASSPSYNTGELFF,TGTGCCAGCAGTCCATCCTACAACACCGGGGAGCTGTTTTTT
.,14,TRBV2,.,TRBJ2-3,CASIEGTSTDTQYF,TGTGCCAGTATCGAGGGGACTAGCACAGATACGCAGTATTTT
.,14,TRBV5-5,.,TRBJ1-1,CASSLVVLATEAFF,TGTGCCAGCAGCTTGGTTGTGTTGGCCACTGAAGCTTTCTTT
.,13,TRBV6-6,.,TRBJ2-3,CASSDSATDTQYF,TGTGCCAGCAGTGATTCCGCCACAGATACGCAGTATTTT
.,15,TRBV5-1,TRBD1,TRBJ1-1,CASSPRTGGNTEAFF,TGCGCCAGCAGCCCGAGGACAGGGGGTAACACTGAAGCTTTCTTT
.,16,TRBV6-6,.,TRBJ1-2,CASSYSTQVSNYGYTF,TGTGCCAGCAGTTACTCGACTCAGGTATCGAACTATGGCTACACCTTC
.,14,TRBV6-5,.,TRBJ1-1,CASSYSRGRTEAFF,TGTGCCAGCAGTTACTCTCGGGGGCGGACTGAAGCTTTCTTT
once,14,TRBV6-1,.,TRBJ1-5,CASSEVRMDQPQHF,TGTGCCAGCAGTGAAGTAAGGATGGATCAGCCCCAGCATTTT